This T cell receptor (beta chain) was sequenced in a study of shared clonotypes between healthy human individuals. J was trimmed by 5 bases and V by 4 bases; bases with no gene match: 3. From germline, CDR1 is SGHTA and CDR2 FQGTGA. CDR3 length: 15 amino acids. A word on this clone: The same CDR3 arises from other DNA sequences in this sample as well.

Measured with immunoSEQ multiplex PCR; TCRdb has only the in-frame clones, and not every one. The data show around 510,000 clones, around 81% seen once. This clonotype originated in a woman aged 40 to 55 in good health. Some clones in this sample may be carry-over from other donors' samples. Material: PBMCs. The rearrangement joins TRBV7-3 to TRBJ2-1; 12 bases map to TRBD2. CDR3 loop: CASSSGLAGNNEQFF. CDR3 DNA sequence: TGTGCCAGCAGCTCAGGACTAGCGGGGAACAATGAGCAGTTCTTC. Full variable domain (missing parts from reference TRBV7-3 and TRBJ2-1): GAGVSQTPSNKVTEKGKYVELRCDPISGHTALYWYRQSLGQGPEFLIYFQGTGAADDSGLPNDRFFAVRPEGSVSTLKIQRTERGDSAVYLCASSSGLAGNNEQFFGPGTRLTVL.